The 23 T cell receptor beta chains below come from one sample, sequenced in a study of blood T cell repertoires in COVID-19. Sequencing was performed with immunoSEQ multiplex PCR; in TCRdb, only in-frame clones are kept and a portion is missing. Altogether approximately 130,000 clones are present, roughly 86% being singletons, with the ten largest covering approximately 20%. Sequenced: peripheral blood. The receptors derive from a woman aged 45-65 years who had recovered from COVID-19.

The rearrangement joins TRBV12-5 to TRBJ1-1; 9 bases fit TRBD1. Trimming at V came to 9 bases and at J to 2 bases, leaving 10 bases not matched to a gene. The CDR3 has 15 amino acids. Germline V lookup: CDR1 LGHNT, CDR2 FRNRAP. The CDR3 protein is CARGPGDRANTEAFF. The CDR3 DNA sequence: TGTGCTAGGGGGCCGGGGGACAGGGCTAACACTGAAGCTTTCTTT.

The gene calls are TRBV6-5 and TRBJ1-5; 8 bases fit TRBD1. V lost 6 bases to trimming and J lost 4 bases; unmatched junction nucleotides: 2. CDR1 and CDR2 from the germline V gene are MNHEY and SVGAGI. This CDR3 spans 13 amino acids. The CDR3 DNA reads TGTGCCAGCAGGACAGGGGATAATCAGCCCCAGCATTTT. This gives the protein CASRTGDNQPQHF.

The rearrangement uses TRBV5-1 and TRBJ2-1; 12 bases fit TRBD2. Germline trimming cut 0 bases from V and 6 bases from J; bases unmatched to any gene: 1. The CDR3 contains 15 residues. Per the germline V gene, CDR1 is SGHRS and CDR2 is YFSETQ. The CDR3 spells CASSLGLAGVNEQFF. The CDR3 DNA follows: TGCGCCAGCAGCTTGGGACTAGCGGGGGTCAATGAGCAGTTCTTC.

V usage is TRBV2 and J usage is TRBJ2-7, with 10 bases fitting TRBD2. The V segment lost 8 bases and the J segment 0 bases; nucleotides outside the gene matches: 4. The CDR3 contains 14 residues. The germline gives CDR1 SNHLY, CDR2 FYNNEI. The CDR3, as DNA: TGTGCCAGCCGCACTAGCGGGGCCTCCTACGAGCAGTACTTC. It encodes CASRTSGASYEQYF.

CDR3 region: CAGQVNSGNTIYF. Here the CDR3 DNA reads TGTGCCGGACAGGTTAACTCTGGAAACACCATATATTTT. The chain uses TRBV12-3 or TRBV12-4 and TRBJ1-3; 7 positions match TRBD1. V dropped 11 bases and J dropped 0; count of bases not matched to a gene: 4. This CDR3 contains 13 residues.

V and J are TRBV4-2 and TRBJ2-5; 11 nucleotides match TRBD2. The V segment lost 1 base and the J segment 5 bases; nucleotides outside the gene matches: 6. This CDR3 is 16 amino acids long. Germline V gene lookup returns CDR1 LGHNA and CDR2 YNFKEQ. In nucleotides, the CDR3 is TGTGCCAGCAGCCAAGGAACTAGCGGGGGTTCGGAGACCCAGTACTTC. Amino acid sequence: CASSQGTSGGSETQYF.

A few counts support this clone. J is TRBJ2-1 and V is TRBV11-1, with D possibly being TRBD1 (5 bases). The CDR3 covers 15 residues. CDR1 and CDR2 from the germline V gene are SGHAT and FQDESV (reference sequence). V was cut by 3 bases and J by 5 bases, with 14 bases left in between. CDR3 coding DNA: TGTGCCAGCAGCTTCAGGCCAGGGATAGACAATGAGCAGTTCTTC. Translating it yields CASSFRPGIDNEQFF.

This clone was seen only once. The chain recombines TRBV19 with TRBJ1-1; D may be TRBD1 (5 bases). Germline assignment: CDR1 LNHDA and CDR2 SQIVND (reference sequence). The CDR3 consists of 11 residues. The V end lost 5 bases, the J end lost 7 bases, and 8 bases lay between the germline ends. The CDR3 nucleotides read TGTGCCAGTAGTGCGACAGTTGAAGCTTTCTTT. Translation gives CASSATVEAFF.

V usage is TRBV7-9 and J usage is TRBJ2-2, with TRBD2 identical over 12 bases. Germline CDR1 and CDR2: SEHNR and FQNEAQ (reference sequence). The CDR3 consists of 16 residues. V gave up 5 bases and J gave up 7 bases; unmatched junction bases: 8. This CDR3 reads CASSKTSGSSIGELFF. The CDR3 nucleotides read TGTGCCAGCAGCAAGACTAGCGGGAGCTCTATCGGGGAGCTGTTTTTT.

The CDR3 spells CASRVGVNQPQHF. Here the CDR3 DNA reads TGTGCCAGCAGGGTCGGAGTCAATCAGCCCCAGCATTTT. The chain combines TRBV6-5 with TRBJ1-5; no reliable D call. Germline V gene sequence: CDR1 MNHEY, CDR2 SVGAGI. The length of the CDR3 is 13 residues. V shed 6 bases and J shed 3 bases, with 9 bases lying between them.

J is TRBJ2-1 and V is TRBV7-9; possible D gene TRBD2, 5 bases. The germline V and J ends were trimmed by 3 bases and 2 bases, with 14 bases remaining between them. This CDR3 is built from 16 residues. Germline values: CDR1 SEHNR, CDR2 FQNEAQ (reference sequence). The CDR3, as DNA: TGTGCCAGCAGCTTCCGGGCTGAGGGAGCCTACAATGAGCAGTTCTTC. Translated, it gives CASSFRAEGAYNEQFF.

This chain links TRBV15 with TRBJ2-1, with TRBD2 matching over 11 bases. This CDR3 is built from 16 residues. The ends lost 1 base at V and 4 bases at J; junction bases unmatched: 3. CDR1 is LNHNV, CDR2 YYDKDF, per germline (reference sequence). CDR3 protein: CATSRGLAGRYNEQFF. The CDR3 bases are TGTGCCACCAGCAGAGGACTAGCGGGGAGATACAATGAGCAGTTCTTC. The full variable domain, rest sourced from reference TRBV15 and TRBJ2-1, is DAMVIQNPRYQVTQFGKPVTLSCSQTLNHNVMYWYQQKSSQAPKLLFHYYDKDFNNEADTPDNFQSRRPNTSFCFLDIRSPGLGDTAMYLCATSRGLAGRYNEQFFGPGTRLTVL.

The CDR3 spells CASSQDSGGGFSTDTQYF. DNA of the CDR3: TGTGCCAGCAGCCAAGATAGCGGGGGGGGATTTAGCACAGATACGCAGTATTTT. The chain links TRBV4-2 to TRBJ2-3, with 11 positions matching TRBD2. From germline, CDR1 is LGHNA and CDR2 YNFKEQ. The CDR3 length is 18 residues. Germline trimming cut 0 bases from V and 0 bases from J; bases unmatched to any gene: 5.

The chain links TRBV18 to TRBJ2-3; D possibly corresponds to TRBD2 (6 bases). Germline V gene data show CDR1 as KGHSH and CDR2 as LQKENI. Trimming cost V 8 bases and J 6 bases, with 15 bases left between them. The CDR3 is 13 amino acids. The CDR3 protein is CASTGTSSDTQYF. The CDR3 region has the DNA TGTGCCAGCACCGGAACTAGCTCCGATACGCAGTATTTT.

The CDR3 sequence: CASSSTGSSNTGELFF. The CDR3 bases are TGTGCCAGCAGCTCCACAGGGAGCTCGAACACCGGGGAGCTGTTTTTT. The gene calls are TRBV5-8 and TRBJ2-2, with a weak D call TRBD1 (6 bases). V was cut by 3 bases and J by 0 bases, with 12 bases left in between. This CDR3 contains 16 residues. Germline CDR1 and CDR2: SGHTS and YDEGEE. Using reference TRBV5-8 and TRBJ2-2 for the parts outside the CDR3, the full variable domain is EAGVTQSPTHLIKTRGQQATLRCSPISGHTSVYWYQQALGLGLQFLLWYDEGEERNRGNFPPRFSGRQFPNYSSELNVNALELEDSALYLCASSSTGSSNTGELFFGEGSRLTVL.

The chain is built from TRBV18 and TRBJ2-1; possibly TRBD2 for D (6 bases). CDR1 and CDR2 from the germline V gene are KGHSH and LQKENI. This CDR3 is 14 amino acids long. V was trimmed by 3 bases and J by 4 bases, leaving 10 bases between them. The CDR3 DNA sequence: TGTGCCAGCTCACCCAGACTAGAATACAATGAGCAGTTCTTC. Protein product: CASSPRLEYNEQFF.

The chain is built from TRBV15 and TRBJ2-3, with 7 positions matching TRBD2. Germline CDR1 reads LNHNV; CDR2 reads YYDKDF (reference sequence). CDR3 length equals 16 residues. Trimming at V came to 1 base and at J to 3 bases, leaving 7 bases not matched to a gene. CDR3 protein: CATSRVGRPGTDTQYF. The CDR3 DNA is TGTGCCACCAGCAGAGTCGGGAGGCCGGGAACAGATACGCAGTATTTT.

CDR3 sequence (DNA): TGCAGTGCTACTTCAGACTACGAGCAGTACTTC. It translates to CSATSDYEQYF. The chain recombines TRBV20-1 with TRBJ2-7; D ambiguous. This CDR3 comprises 11 residues. V was trimmed by 4 bases and J by 3 bases, leaving 7 bases between them. Germline V gene lookup returns CDR1 DFQATT and CDR2 SNEGSKA (reference sequence).

This rearrangement joins TRBV6-5 to TRBJ2-5; D gene unclear. CDR1 is MNHEY and CDR2 is SVGAGI in the germline V gene. The CDR3 spans 14 residues. The V gene lost 4 bases and the J gene lost 2 bases, with 11 bases spanning the gap. CDR3 nucleotides: TGTGCCAGCAGTTCTCTAGGTAGTCAAGAGACCCAGTACTTC. Translated: CASSSLGSQETQYF.

This chain links TRBV7-9 with TRBJ1-1; 9 bases align to TRBD1. The germline V gene encodes CDR1 SEHNR and CDR2 FQNEAQ (reference sequence). Trimming cost V 5 bases and J 1 base; bases outside gene matches: 5. The CDR3 is made up of 15 amino acids. CDR3 sequence: CASSRGTGRNTEAFF. The CDR3 DNA follows: TGTGCCAGCAGCCGAGGGACAGGGAGGAACACTGAAGCTTTCTTT.

This chain uses TRBV5-1 with TRBJ2-7, with 9 bases aligning to TRBD2. V lost 6 bases, J lost 0 bases, and 1 base stayed unmatched. The CDR3 consists of 13 residues. CDR1 and CDR2 from the germline V gene are SGHRS and YFSETQ. CDR3 protein: CASNSGSSYEQYF. In nucleotides, the CDR3 is TGCGCCAGCAATAGCGGGAGCTCCTACGAGCAGTACTTC.

This clone was found a few times. The V and J genes are TRBV29-1 and TRBJ2-7; 10 positions agree with TRBD2. CDR3 length equals 15 residues. V was pared by 6 bases and J by 2 bases, with 10 bases of the junction left unmatched. In germline, CDR1 is SQVTM, CDR2 ANQGSEA. The CDR3 sequence is CSVSLIAGGTYEQYF. The CDR3 DNA reads as TGCAGCGTCTCCCTTATAGCGGGAGGTACCTACGAGCAGTACTTC.

V gene TRBV27 combines with J gene TRBJ1-2; TRBD1 matches at 7 bases. Trimming removed 2 bases from V and 8 bases from J; junction bases left unmatched: 8. The CDR3 extends over 14 amino acids. Germline CDR1 and CDR2: MNHEY and SMNVEV (reference sequence). The CDR3 sequence is CASSLGDRVSGYTF. The DNA of the CDR3 is TGTGCCAGCAGTTTAGGAGACAGGGTGTCCGGCTACACCTTC.